A selection of T cell receptor beta chains follows, all from one sample in a study of shared clonotypes between healthy human individuals. Profiled with immunoSEQ multiplex PCR; TCRdb holds only in-frame clones, not every one. Of 550,000 to 700,000 clones in the sample, around 78% were seen once. Sequencing was done on a sample of memory CD4+ T cells sorted from blood. Every receptor here comes from a young woman in good health. The CDR3 runs from the conserved cysteine through the conserved F or W. The order of the fields is J gene, V gene, clone size, D gene, CDR3 DNA, CDR3 protein. D genes are given only for firm matches. For some rows the clone size is stated as once, few or many, or as a class when expanded; others skip it.

>TRBJ2-5|TRBV27|NA|NA
TGTGCCACCTCAAGGGGGAGAGGAGGAGAGACCCAGTACTTC
CATSRGRGGETQYF
>TRBJ2-1|TRBV19|NA|TRBD2
TGTGCCAGTAGTTTACTAGCGGGCCGATACAATGAGCAGTTCTTC
CASSLLAGRYNEQFF
>TRBJ2-7|TRBV25-1|NA|NA
TGTGCCAGCAGTGAACTGGGCGGGCAGTACTTC
CASSELGGQYF
>TRBJ2-2|TRBV28|NA|NA
TGTGCCAGCACCTCATTCCCAGAAAGGGAGCTGTTTTTT
CASTSFPERELFF
>TRBJ2-7|TRBV5-1|NA|TRBD2
TGCGCCAGCAGCTTAGGCGGGGGATCCTACGAGCAGTACTTC
CASSLGGGSYEQYF
>TRBJ2-5|TRBV7-3|NA|TRBD1
TGTGCCAGCAGCTTTACAGGGGGCCAAGAGACCCAGTACTTC
CASSFTGGQETQYF
>TRBJ2-7|TRBV27|NA|NA
TGTGCCAGCTCGCCTGCGGGATACAAGGCCCTCGAGCAGTACTTC
CASSPAGYKALEQYF
>TRBJ2-5|TRBV28|NA|NA
TGTGCCAGCAGCCGAAGTGGCACAGCCCAAGAGACCCAGTACTTC
CASSRSGTAQETQYF
>TRBJ2-5|TRBV19|few|NA
TGTGCCAGTAGTAGGACCGGGATCGTCGGGGAGCAGTACTTC
CASSRTGIVGEQYF
>TRBJ2-7|TRBV13|NA|NA
TGTGCCAGCAGCTCCTCGACTGGCTACGGGGACGAGCAGTACTTC
CASSSSTGYGDEQYF
>TRBJ2-2|TRBV9|NA|NA
TGTGCCAGCAGCGTAGGACCCGGGGAGCTGTTTTTT
CASSVGPGELFF
>TRBJ1-5|TRBV2|NA|NA
TGTGCCAGCAGGGGGAGGGAATATAGCAATCAGCCCCAGCATTTT
CASRGREYSNQPQHF
>TRBJ2-7|TRBV27|NA|TRBD1
TGTGCCAGCAGTCACCGGGACAGGGGCCACGAGCAGTACTTC
CASSHRDRGHEQYF
>TRBJ1-3|TRBV2|NA|NA
TGTGCCAGCCTTACGGGTTCCTCTGGAAACACCATATATTTT
CASLTGSSGNTIYF
>TRBJ2-2|TRBV5-4|NA|NA
TGTGCCAGCAGCAGGGCGGGCGGGGAGCTGTTTTTT
CASSRAGGELFF
>TRBJ1-3|TRBV19|NA|TRBD1
TGTGCCAGTAGTATATTTAAGGGGACAGTGCCTTTCTCTGGAAACACCATATATTTT
CASSIFKGTVPFSGNTIYF
>TRBJ2-6|TRBV27|NA|NA
TGTGCCAGCAGGCGAACTTCGAGGTTTTCTGGGGCCAACGTCCTGACTTTC
CASRRTSRFSGANVLTF
>TRBJ2-5|TRBV19|NA|TRBD2
TGTGCCAGTAGTAAGGGACTAGCGGGAGCCCAAGAGACCCAGTACTTC
CASSKGLAGAQETQYF
>TRBJ1-4|TRBV5-1|NA|NA
TGCGCCAGCAGCTTGGCCGGGACCACGGTTAGGAGTGAAAAACTGTTTTTT
CASSLAGTTVRSEKLFF
>TRBJ1-5|TRBV28|NA|NA
TGTGCCAGCAGTACCGAACTATTACGGAGACAGCTAATCGATAGCAATCAGCCCCAGCATTTT
CASSTELLRRQLIDSNQPQHF
>TRBJ2-6|TRBV6-4|NA|NA
TGTGCCAGCAAGTACCCCTCTGGGGCCAACGTCCTGACTTTC
CASKYPSGANVLTF
>TRBJ1-1|TRBV5-1|NA|NA
TGCGCCAGCAGCTTGGCGGGCAAAATGAACACTGAAGCTTTCTTT
CASSLAGKMNTEAFF
>TRBJ2-7|TRBV28|NA|NA
TGTGCCAGCGATCGTTCGAGCTCCTACGAGCAGTACTTC
CASDRSSSYEQYF
>TRBJ2-2|TRBV27|NA|TRBD1
TGTGCCAGCAGCCGACCCGGGACAGGGTCCGGGGAGCTGTTTTTT
CASSRPGTGSGELFF
>TRBJ2-1|TRBV2|medium-sized|TRBD2
TGTGCCAGCAGGAGTCGGGAGGGGAACAATGAGCAGTTCTTC
CASRSREGNNEQFF
>TRBJ2-3|TRBV27|NA|NA
TGTGCCAGCAGTTTAAGTTGGGCCGGAGATACGCAGTATTTT
CASSLSWAGDTQYF
>TRBJ2-7|TRBV11-3|NA|NA
TGTGCCAGCAGCTTAGCAGCGTCCTACGAGCAGTACTTC
CASSLAASYEQYF
>TRBJ2-2|TRBV5-6|NA|NA
TGTGCCAGCACCTTCAGTGGCGGGGAGCTGTTTTTT
CASTFSGGELFF
>TRBJ1-1|TRBV18|few|NA
TGTGCCAGCTCACCACCGGTTGGCACTGAAGCTTTCTTT
CASSPPVGTEAFF
>TRBJ1-2|TRBV9|NA|NA
TGTGCCAGCAGCGTAGTAAGAGTCGACAGTGTCGTCGGCCGGGCTTATGGCTACACCTTC
CASSVVRVDSVVGRAYGYTF
>TRBJ2-7|TRBV27|once|TRBD2
TGTGCCAGCAGTGAGACTAGCGGGAGCGACGAGCAGTACTTC
CASSETSGSDEQYF
>TRBJ2-5|TRBV30|NA|NA
TGTGCCTGGAGGAGACTTAGTAGTAAAGAGACCCAGTACTTC
CAWRRLSSKETQYF
>TRBJ1-3|TRBV19|NA|TRBD1
TGTGCCAGTAGTGGGCCAGGGGGCGCGGATGGAAACACCATATATTTT
CASSGPGGADGNTIYF
>TRBJ1-4|TRBV7-8|NA|TRBD1
TGTGCCAGCAGCTTAGGAGGGGGACAGGGGCCTGAAAAACTGTTTTTT
CASSLGGGQGPEKLFF
>TRBJ1-5|TRBV6-6|NA|TRBD1
TGTGCCAGCTCCGACAGGGGGCACCAGCCCCAGCATTTT
CASSDRGHQPQHF
>TRBJ2-1|TRBV6-6|NA|NA
TGTGCCAGCAGTGCCAGGGGGGTCGCCTACAATGAGCAGTTCTTC
CASSARGVAYNEQFF
>TRBJ2-2|TRBV2|NA|NA
TGTGCCAGCAGTGAAGCGCTTCGACTTCGGTTCCGACTCACGAACACCGGGGAGCTGTTTTTT
CASSEALRLRFRLTNTGELFF
>TRBJ2-4|TRBV7-6|NA|TRBD1
TGTGCCAGCAGCCTAAGAGAACCGGGACAGGGGTTCAAAAACATTCAGTACTTC
CASSLREPGQGFKNIQYF
>TRBJ2-1|TRBV10-1|NA|NA
TGCGCCAGCAGCCAGGGGCCTTACAATGAGCAGTTCTTC
CASSQGPYNEQFF
>TRBJ2-3|TRBV20-1|once|NA
TGCAGTGCTCCAGAGGGGAATACGCAGTATTTT
CSAPEGNTQYF
>TRBJ1-2|TRBV5-4|NA|NA
TGTGCCAGCAGCTTGCCAGGGGCGGGAGTTGGCTACACCTTC
CASSLPGAGVGYTF
>TRBJ2-7|TRBV7-8|once|TRBD2
TGTGCCAGCAGCGAACCCTATACTAGCGGGAGACGACGCGAGCAGTACTTC
CASSEPYTSGRRREQYF
>TRBJ2-5|TRBV11-1|NA|NA
TGTGCCAGCAGCTTTCATGGCGAACCGGGAAGAGCGGAGACCCAGTACTTC
CASSFHGEPGRAETQYF
>TRBJ1-1|TRBV16|NA|NA
TGTGCCAGCAGCCAATCACAGACACCCGGTTTCTTT
CASSQSQTPGFF
>TRBJ2-7|TRBV9|NA|TRBD2
TGTGCCAGCAGCTCGGGAGGTCCTCTTCACTACGAGCAGTACTTC
CASSSGGPLHYEQYF
>TRBJ2-1|TRBV19|once|TRBD2
TGTGCCAGTAGTCTAGCGGGAGGCTGGGGTGAGCAGTTCTTC
CASSLAGGWGEQFF
>TRBJ2-3|TRBV5-4|NA|TRBD2
TGTGCCAGCAGCCCGACTAGCGGGAGGGCCAGAGATACGCAGTATTTT
CASSPTSGRARDTQYF
>TRBJ1-1|TRBV14|NA|NA
TGTGCCAGCAGCCAGTGGGTCGAGAACACTGAAGCTTTCTTT
CASSQWVENTEAFF
>TRBJ1-1|TRBV23-1|NA|NA
TGCGCCAGCATCCCGGCGAACACTGAAGCTTTCTTT
CASIPANTEAFF
>TRBJ2-7|TRBV7-8|many|NA
TGTGCCAGCAGCTTAGTACGTATACCCTACGAGCAGTACTTC
CASSLVRIPYEQYF
>TRBJ1-1|TRBV11-2|NA|NA
TGTGCCAGCAGCTTAGTAGAGGGTAACGAGGCTTTCTTT
CASSLVEGNEAFF
>TRBJ2-7|TRBV7-8|NA|NA
TGTGCCAGCAGCTTGGGGGGTCGGAGCAACTACGAGCAGTACTTC
CASSLGGRSNYEQYF
>TRBJ2-7|TRBV7-7|NA|NA
TGTGCCAGCAGCTTATGGTCCTACGAGCAGTACTTC
CASSLWSYEQYF